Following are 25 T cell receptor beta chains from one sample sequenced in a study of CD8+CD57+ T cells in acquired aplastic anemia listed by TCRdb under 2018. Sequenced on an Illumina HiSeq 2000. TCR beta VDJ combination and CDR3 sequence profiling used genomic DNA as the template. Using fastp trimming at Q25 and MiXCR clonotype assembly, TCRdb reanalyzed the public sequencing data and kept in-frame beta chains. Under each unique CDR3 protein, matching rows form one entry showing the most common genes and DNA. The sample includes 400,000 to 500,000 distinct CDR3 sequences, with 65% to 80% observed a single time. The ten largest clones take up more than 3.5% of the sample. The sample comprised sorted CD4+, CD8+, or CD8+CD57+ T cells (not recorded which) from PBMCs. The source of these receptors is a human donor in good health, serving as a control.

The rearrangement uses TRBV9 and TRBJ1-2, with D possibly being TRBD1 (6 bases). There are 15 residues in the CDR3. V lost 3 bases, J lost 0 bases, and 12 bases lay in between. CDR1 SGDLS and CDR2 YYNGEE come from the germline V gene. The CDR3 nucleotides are TGTGCCAGCAGCGAACAGGGCACATCTAACTATGGCTACACCTTC. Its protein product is CASSEQGTSNYGYTF.

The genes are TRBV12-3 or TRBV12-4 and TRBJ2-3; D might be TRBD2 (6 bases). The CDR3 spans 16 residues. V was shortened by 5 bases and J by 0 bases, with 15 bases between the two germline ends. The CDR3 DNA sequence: TGTGCCAGCAGTCCACATAGCGGAGCTAGCACAGATACGCAGTATTTT. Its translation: CASSPHSGASTDTQYF.

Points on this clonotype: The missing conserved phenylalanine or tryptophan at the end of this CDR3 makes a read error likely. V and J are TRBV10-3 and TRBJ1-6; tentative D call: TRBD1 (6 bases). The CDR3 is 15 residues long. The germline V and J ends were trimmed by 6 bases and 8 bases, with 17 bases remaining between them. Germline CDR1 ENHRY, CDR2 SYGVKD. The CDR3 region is CAIRRQEADDSPLHS. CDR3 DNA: TGTGCCATCAGAAGACAGGAGGCTGATGATTCACCCCTCCACTCT.

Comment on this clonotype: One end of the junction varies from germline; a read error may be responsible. This CDR3 is CASSVLGLQNEKPF. In DNA, the CDR3 is TGTGCCAGCAGCGTTTTGGGGCTGCAAAATGAAAAACCCTTC. V usage is TRBV9 and J usage is TRBJ1-2; D might be TRBD1 (5 bases). Looked up from germline, CDR1 is SGDLS and CDR2 is YYNGEE. The CDR3 has 14 residues.

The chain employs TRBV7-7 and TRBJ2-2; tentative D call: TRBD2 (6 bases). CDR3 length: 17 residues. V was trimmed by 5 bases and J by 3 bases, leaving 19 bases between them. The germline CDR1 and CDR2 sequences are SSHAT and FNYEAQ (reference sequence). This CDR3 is CASSPSYGTPDTGELFF. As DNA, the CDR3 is TGTGCCAGCAGCCCATCATACGGGACTCCCGACACCGGGGAGCTGTTTTTT.

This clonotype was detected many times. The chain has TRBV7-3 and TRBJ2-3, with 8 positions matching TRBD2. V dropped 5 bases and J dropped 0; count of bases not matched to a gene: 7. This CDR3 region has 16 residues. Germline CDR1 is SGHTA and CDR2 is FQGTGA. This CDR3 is CASSLSGGTSTDTQYF. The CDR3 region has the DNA TGTGCCAGCAGCCTGAGCGGGGGCACTAGCACAGATACGCAGTATTTT.

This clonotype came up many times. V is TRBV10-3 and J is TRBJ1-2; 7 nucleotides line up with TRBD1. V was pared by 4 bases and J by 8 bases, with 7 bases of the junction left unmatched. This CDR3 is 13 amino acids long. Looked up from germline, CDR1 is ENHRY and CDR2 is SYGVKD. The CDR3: CAISVGQVEGYTF. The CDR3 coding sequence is TGTGCCATCAGTGTAGGACAGGTGGAGGGCTACACCTTC.

CDR3 coding DNA: TGCGCCAGCAGCCCTCGGACAGGGGGAAGCGGGGAGCTGTTTTTT. This sequence encodes CASSPRTGGSGELFF. V usage is TRBV5-1 and J usage is TRBJ2-2, with TRBD1 identical over 10 bases. This CDR3 comprises 15 residues. CDR1 is SGHRS, CDR2 YFSETQ, per germline. The J segment lost 7 bases and the V segment lost 4 bases, leaving 7 bases of the junction unmatched.

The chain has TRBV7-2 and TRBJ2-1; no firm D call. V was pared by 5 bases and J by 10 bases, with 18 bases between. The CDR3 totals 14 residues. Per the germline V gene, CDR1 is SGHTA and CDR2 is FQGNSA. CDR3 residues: CASSLEELRSEQFF. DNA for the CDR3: TGTGCCAGCAGCCTAGAGGAGTTGCGCTCCGAGCAGTTCTTC.

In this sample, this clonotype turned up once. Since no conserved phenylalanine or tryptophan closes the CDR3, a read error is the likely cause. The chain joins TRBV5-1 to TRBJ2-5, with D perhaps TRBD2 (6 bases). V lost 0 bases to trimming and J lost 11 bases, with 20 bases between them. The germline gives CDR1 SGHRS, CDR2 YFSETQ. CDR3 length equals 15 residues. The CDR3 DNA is TGCGCCAGCAGCTTGGTTACGACCGGGGGAGATACGCAGTACTCC. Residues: CASSLVTTGGDTQYS.

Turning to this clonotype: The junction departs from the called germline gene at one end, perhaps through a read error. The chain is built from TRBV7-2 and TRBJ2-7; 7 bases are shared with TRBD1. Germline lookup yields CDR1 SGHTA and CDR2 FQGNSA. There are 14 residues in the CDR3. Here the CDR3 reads CASSQDSQGTAKTF. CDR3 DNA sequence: TGCGCCAGCAGCCAAGACTCCCAGGGGACAGCGAAAACCTTC. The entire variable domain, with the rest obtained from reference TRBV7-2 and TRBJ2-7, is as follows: GAGVSQSPSNKVTEKGKDVELRCDPISGHTALYWYRQSLGQGLEFLIYFQGNSAPDKSGLPSDRFSAERTGGSVSTLTIQRTQQEDSAVYLCASSQDSQGTAKTFGPGTRLTVT.

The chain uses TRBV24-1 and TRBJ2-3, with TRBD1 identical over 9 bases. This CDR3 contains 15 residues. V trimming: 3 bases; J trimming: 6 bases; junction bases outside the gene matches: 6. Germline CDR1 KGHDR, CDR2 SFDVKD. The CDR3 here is CATSDQGQGRDTQYF. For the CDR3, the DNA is TGTGCCACCAGTGATCAGGGACAGGGTCGGGATACGCAGTATTTT.

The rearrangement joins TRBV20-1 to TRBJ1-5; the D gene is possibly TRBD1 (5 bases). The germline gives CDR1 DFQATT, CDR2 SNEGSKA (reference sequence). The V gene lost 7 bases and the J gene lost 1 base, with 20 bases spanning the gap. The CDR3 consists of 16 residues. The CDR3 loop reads CSGKEERGMSNQPQHF. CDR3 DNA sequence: TGCAGTGGGAAGGAGGAGAGGGGAATGAGCAATCAGCCCCAGCATTTT.

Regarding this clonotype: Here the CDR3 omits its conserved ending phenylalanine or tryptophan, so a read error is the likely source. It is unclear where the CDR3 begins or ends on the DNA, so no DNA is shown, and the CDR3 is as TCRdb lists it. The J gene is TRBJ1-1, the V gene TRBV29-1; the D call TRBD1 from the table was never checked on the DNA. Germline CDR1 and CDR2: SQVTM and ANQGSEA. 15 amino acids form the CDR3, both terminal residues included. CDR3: CSVVDRGSRLLVAYI.

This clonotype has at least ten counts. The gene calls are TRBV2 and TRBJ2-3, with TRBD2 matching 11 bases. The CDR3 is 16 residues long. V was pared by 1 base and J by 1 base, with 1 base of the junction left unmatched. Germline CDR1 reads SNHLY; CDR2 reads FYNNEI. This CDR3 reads CASSEELAGGTDTQYF. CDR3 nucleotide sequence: TGTGCCAGCAGTGAAGAACTAGCGGGGGGCACAGATACGCAGTATTTT.

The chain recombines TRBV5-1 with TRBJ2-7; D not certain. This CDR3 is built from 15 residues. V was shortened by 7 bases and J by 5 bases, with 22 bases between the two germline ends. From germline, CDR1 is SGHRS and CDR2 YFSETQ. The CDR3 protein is CASGWGGANVNEQYF. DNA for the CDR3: TGCGCCAGCGGATGGGGTGGAGCCAACGTAAACGAGCAGTACTTC.

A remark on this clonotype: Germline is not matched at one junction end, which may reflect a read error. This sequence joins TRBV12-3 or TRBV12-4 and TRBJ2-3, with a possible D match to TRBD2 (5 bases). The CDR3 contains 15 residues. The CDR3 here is CACSLASRPTDTQYF. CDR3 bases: TGTGCCTGCAGCTTGGCTAGCAGGCCCACAGATACGCAGTATTTT.

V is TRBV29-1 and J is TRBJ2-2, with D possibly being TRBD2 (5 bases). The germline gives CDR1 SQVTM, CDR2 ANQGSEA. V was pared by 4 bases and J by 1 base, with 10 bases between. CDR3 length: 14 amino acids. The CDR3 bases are TGCAGCGTTGCAGGACGGGAGAACACCGGGGAGCTGTTTTTT. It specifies CSVAGRENTGELFF.

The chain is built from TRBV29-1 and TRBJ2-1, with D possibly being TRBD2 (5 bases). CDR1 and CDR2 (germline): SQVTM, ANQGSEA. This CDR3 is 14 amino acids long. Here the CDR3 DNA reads TGCAGTGTAAATAGTCGAGGAGGTCATAATGAGCAGTTCTTC. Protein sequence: CSVNSRGGHNEQFF.

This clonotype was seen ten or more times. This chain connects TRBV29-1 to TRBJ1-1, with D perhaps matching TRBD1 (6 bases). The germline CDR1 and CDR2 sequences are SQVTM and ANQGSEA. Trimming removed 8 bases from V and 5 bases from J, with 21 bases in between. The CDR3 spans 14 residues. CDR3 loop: CSTLFGGARTEAFF. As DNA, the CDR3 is TGCAGCACCTTATTTGGGGGCGCGAGGACTGAAGCTTTCTTT.

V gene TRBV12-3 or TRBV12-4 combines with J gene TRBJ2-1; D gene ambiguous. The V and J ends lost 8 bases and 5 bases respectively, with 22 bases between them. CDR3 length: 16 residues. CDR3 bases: TGTGCCAGCGGCCAGCGTGACAAAGACAAAAACAATGAGCAGTTCTTC. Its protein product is CASGQRDKDKNNEQFF.

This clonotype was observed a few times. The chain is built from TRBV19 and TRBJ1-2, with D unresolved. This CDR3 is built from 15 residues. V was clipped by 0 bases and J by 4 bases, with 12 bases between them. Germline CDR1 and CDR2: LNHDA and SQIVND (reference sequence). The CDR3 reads CASSIEWNSVYGYTF. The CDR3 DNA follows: TGTGCCAGTAGTATAGAATGGAACAGTGTCTATGGCTACACCTTC.

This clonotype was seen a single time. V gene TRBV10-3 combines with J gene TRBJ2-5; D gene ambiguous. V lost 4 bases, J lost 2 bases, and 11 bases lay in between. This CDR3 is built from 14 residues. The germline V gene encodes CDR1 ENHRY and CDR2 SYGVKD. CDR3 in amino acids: CAISVGLLQETQYF. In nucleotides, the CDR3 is TGTGCCATCAGTGTTGGTCTGTTACAAGAGACCCAGTACTTC.

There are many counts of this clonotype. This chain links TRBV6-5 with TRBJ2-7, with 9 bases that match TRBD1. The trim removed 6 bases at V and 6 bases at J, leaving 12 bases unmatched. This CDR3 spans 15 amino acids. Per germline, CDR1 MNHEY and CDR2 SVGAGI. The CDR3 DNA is TGTGCCAGCAGCCTCACCGGGACAGGGAGGGGCGAGCAGTACTTC. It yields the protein CASSLTGTGRGEQYF.

Here the CDR3 DNA reads TGCAGTGCTAGGTCCGACGTTAATTCACCCCTCCACTTT. It encodes CSARSDVNSPLHF. V and J are TRBV20-1 and TRBJ1-6, with no clear D. The length of the CDR3 is 13 residues. Trimming shortened V by 3 bases and J by 6 bases, and 9 bases separated the two germline ends. Germline values: CDR1 DFQATT, CDR2 SNEGSKA (reference sequence).